This TCR beta chain was recorded in a study of monozygotic twins with inflammatory bowel disease. Study results and caveats: Clonotypes shared with others were fewer in IBD patients than in healthy twins, especially with disease activity.

Each of the TCR libraries took approximately 3,200 ng of total RNA. In eight separate reactions per sample, cDNA was generated. TCRdb reprocessed the 5' RACE reads, keeping one entry per CDR3 protein, no DNA. The data show a few hundred thousand distinct CDR3 sequences, and the top ten clones hold roughly 5.8%. Turning to this clonotype: Its specificity is unknown.

For every donor, one blood sample of approximately 2.3 ml was drawn. The CDR3 is 12 amino acids. Sequencing was carried out using blood. This TCR was sampled from a human donor with ulcerative colitis or Crohn's disease, or a healthy co-twin of an affected twin (not recorded which). The J gene is TRBJ1-1, the V gene TRBV12-3 or TRBV12-4. The CDR3 is CASSLVSTEAFF.